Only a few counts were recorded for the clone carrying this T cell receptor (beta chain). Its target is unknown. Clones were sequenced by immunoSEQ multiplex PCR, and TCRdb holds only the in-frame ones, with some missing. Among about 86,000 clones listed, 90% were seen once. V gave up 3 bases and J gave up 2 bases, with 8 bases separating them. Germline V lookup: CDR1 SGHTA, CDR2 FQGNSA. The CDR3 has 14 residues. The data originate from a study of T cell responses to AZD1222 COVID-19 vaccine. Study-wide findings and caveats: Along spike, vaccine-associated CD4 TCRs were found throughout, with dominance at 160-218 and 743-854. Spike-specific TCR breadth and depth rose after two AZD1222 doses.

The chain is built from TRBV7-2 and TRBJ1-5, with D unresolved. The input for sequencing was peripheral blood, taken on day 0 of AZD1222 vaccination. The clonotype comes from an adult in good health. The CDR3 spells CASSLPGGNQPQHF. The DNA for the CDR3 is TGTGCCAGCAGCTTGCCGGGTGGCAATCAGCCCCAGCATTTT.